This TCR beta chain stems from a study of T cells after yellow fever vaccination. This clonotype was counted ten times or more. MiXCR was run by TCRdb on the 5' RACE reads, yielding one entry per CDR3 protein. The sample yields approximately 300,000 distinct CDR3 sequences, 6.8% seen once. Germline loops: CDR1 MNHEY, CDR2 SVGAGI. V trimming: 2 bases; J trimming: 2 bases; junction bases outside the gene matches: 2. This CDR3 is 14 amino acids long. Sequencing was performed on PBMCs, taken around 45 days after the first yellow fever vaccination. V is TRBV6-5 and J is TRBJ2-7, with 8 bases that match TRBD1. The receptor's source is a man aged 18 to 29 who received the YFV17D yellow fever vaccine. This chain's CDR3 is CASSYGTGTYEQYF. CDR3 in DNA: TGTGCCAGCAGTTACGGGACAGGAACCTACGAGCAGTACTTC.